The 17 T cell receptor beta chains below all came from one sample that was sequenced in a study of T cells after somatic rescue of genetic block. This table comes from immunoSEQ multiplex PCR, and its TCRdb copy is limited to in-frame clones, with some not included. This table has about 10,000 clones, 70% to 75% appearing once. Sequences were obtained from peripheral blood mononuclear cells (PBMCs). These TCRs come from a boy between 10 and 17 years old.

This sequence joins TRBV7-8 and TRBJ1-5, with a possible D match to TRBD1 (5 bases). Germline V gives CDR1 SGHVS, CDR2 FQNEAQ. With 5 bases removed from V and 0 bases from J, the gap between germline ends came to 14 bases. CDR3 length: 16 residues. The CDR3 sequence is CASSLEGLYSNQPQHF. In DNA, the CDR3 is TGTGCCAGCAGCCTTGAGGGACTTTATAGCAATCAGCCCCAGCATTTT.

This rearrangement joins TRBV7-3 to TRBJ2-5, with TRBD1 as a possible D gene (5 bases). Trimming stripped 5 bases from V and 0 bases from J, with 7 bases between. The length of the CDR3 is 13 residues. Germline CDR1 and CDR2: SGHTA and FQGTGA. The CDR3 coding sequence is TGTGCCAGCAGCAGGGGCTACCAAGAGACCCAGTACTTC. Translation gives CASSRGYQETQYF.

The V call is TRBV5-4, the J call TRBJ2-7; TRBD1 is a possible D gene (6 bases). The CDR3 spans 15 residues. Germline assignment: CDR1 SGHNT and CDR2 YYREEE (reference sequence). V was cut by 0 bases and J by 3 bases, with 13 bases left in between. The CDR3 sequence is CASSLVPGVSYEQYF. CDR3 nucleotide sequence: TGTGCCAGCAGCTTGGTGCCAGGGGTGAGCTACGAGCAGTACTTC.

This clone was seen only a few times. This chain uses TRBV19 with TRBJ2-3, with a tentative D call TRBD2 (7 bases). The V gene lost 8 bases and the J gene lost 6 bases, with 12 bases spanning the gap. The CDR3 length is 12 residues. Germline CDR1 is LNHDA and CDR2 is SQIVND (reference sequence). CDR3 amino acids: CASRGAGDTQYF. In DNA form, the CDR3 reads TGTGCCAGTCGGGGGGCAGGCGATACGCAGTATTTT.

The chain joins TRBV10-3 to TRBJ2-1; 7 nucleotides line up with TRBD1. J was trimmed by 0 bases and V by 3 bases; bases with no gene match: 8. The CDR3 consists of 17 residues. Germline assignment: CDR1 ENHRY and CDR2 SYGVKD. As DNA, the CDR3 is TGTGCCATCAGTGAACGTGACAGGGCAAGCTCCTACAATGAGCAGTTCTTC. Amino acid sequence: CAISERDRASSYNEQFF.

The CDR3: CASSLMGGPRNEQFF. The CDR3 coding sequence is TGCGCCAGCAGCTTGATGGGGGGGCCTAGGAATGAGCAGTTCTTC. The chain links TRBV5-1 to TRBJ2-1, with a weak D call TRBD2 (7 bases). Trimming removed 1 base at V and 7 bases at J, with 15 bases between. CDR3 length equals 15 residues. Per the germline V gene, CDR1 is SGHRS and CDR2 is YFSETQ.

The chain couples TRBV25-1 to TRBJ2-4, with D possibly TRBD1 on 5 matching bases. Deletions cut 8 bases from V and 0 bases from J, with 17 bases between. The CDR3 totals 16 residues. Germline V CDR1 and CDR2: MGHDK, SYGVNS. The chain's CDR3 is CASSKGFTLAKNIQYF. The CDR3 bases are TGTGCCAGCTCCAAGGGGTTTACCCTAGCCAAAAACATTCAGTACTTC.

This rearrangement joins TRBV25-1 to TRBJ2-3; a possible D gene is TRBD2 (6 bases). CDR1 and CDR2 from the germline V gene are MGHDK and SYGVNS. The germline V and J ends were trimmed by 6 bases and 2 bases, with 15 bases remaining between them. This CDR3 is built from 15 residues. The CDR3 region is CASSNSGQLTDTQYF. CDR3 coding DNA: TGTGCCAGCAGCAACAGCGGGCAACTCACAGATACGCAGTATTTT.

This sequence joins TRBV7-8 and TRBJ2-7, with D possibly matching TRBD1 (6 bases). V was shortened by 5 bases and J by 5 bases, with 13 bases between the two germline ends. The CDR3 contains 13 residues. The germline gives CDR1 SGHVS, CDR2 FQNEAQ. The CDR3 loop is CASSPGTIHEQYF. Written as DNA, the CDR3 is TGTGCCAGCAGCCCCGGGACAATCCACGAGCAGTACTTC.

The rearrangement links TRBV27 to TRBJ2-5; no definite D call. The closer fit of TRBJ2-7 to the DNA end suggests the J call may be wrong. From germline, CDR1 is MNHEY and CDR2 SMNVEV (reference sequence). The CDR3 has 15 amino acids. CDR3 bases: TGTGCCAGCAGCCCAAGACTTCAAGGCTCCTACGAGCAGTACTTC. Translated: CASSPRLQGSYEQYF.

The J gene is TRBJ1-2, the V gene TRBV18; the D is unclear. CDR3 length: 13 residues. The V end lost 3 bases, the J end lost 8 bases, and 13 bases lay between the germline ends. CDR1 and CDR2 from the germline V gene are KGHSH and LQKENI. The CDR3 nucleotides read TGTGCCAGCTCACCCCATCAGGAGGGCGGCTACACCTTC. Its protein is CASSPHQEGGYTF.

This clone was counted a single time. The chain employs TRBV9 and TRBJ1-1; D not resolved. Germline V CDR1 and CDR2: SGDLS, YYNGEE. The V and J ends lost 0 bases and 3 bases respectively, with 9 bases between them. This CDR3 comprises 14 residues. The CDR3 bases are TGTGCCAGCAGCGTAGGATCCACCCACACTGAAGCTTTCTTT. As protein: CASSVGSTHTEAFF.

The chain links TRBV5-1 to TRBJ2-7; 8 bases align to TRBD1. The CDR3 is made up of 15 amino acids. The ends lost 3 bases at V and 1 base at J; junction bases unmatched: 6. In germline, CDR1 is SGHRS, CDR2 YFSETQ. The CDR3, as DNA: TGCGCCAGCAGCTCCCTACAGGGGGGATCCTACGAGCAGTACTTC. Its protein product is CASSSLQGGSYEQYF.

This clone showed up just a few times. The V call is TRBV10-2, the J call TRBJ2-6, with 9 bases matching TRBD2. The CDR3 runs 17 residues. Germline V gives CDR1 WSHSY, CDR2 SAAADI. J lost 2 bases, V lost 4 bases, and 6 bases had no gene match. Written as DNA, the CDR3 is TGCGCCAGCAGTGTTTTAGCGGGAGTAGCTGGGGCCAACGTCCTGACTTTC. Protein: CASSVLAGVAGANVLTF.

V is TRBV5-8 and J is TRBJ1-1; D gene unclear. The CDR3 contains 13 residues. Germline V gene sequence: CDR1 SGHTS, CDR2 YDEGEE. Between the trimmed V and J ends, which lost 2 bases and 1 base, there was a span of 6 bases. DNA of the CDR3: TGTGCCAGCAGCTTCTCCCCGAACACTGAAGCTTTCTTT. Translating it yields CASSFSPNTEAFF.

The chain carries TRBV6-6 and TRBJ1-5; the match to TRBD1 covers 7 bases. The CDR3 covers 14 residues. CDR1 is MNHNY, CDR2 SVGAGI, per germline (reference sequence). Trimming took 5 bases from V and 7 from J; bases not matched to a gene: 8. CDR3 loop: CASSMTGRNQPQHF. CDR3 in DNA: TGTGCCAGCAGTATGACAGGGAGGAACCAGCCCCAGCATTTT.

The chain joins TRBV7-9 to TRBJ1-1; possibly TRBD1 for D (5 bases). Trimming removed 5 bases from V and 6 bases from J, with 19 bases in between. The CDR3 length is 15 residues. In germline, CDR1 is SEHNR, CDR2 FQNEAQ (reference sequence). The CDR3 reads CASSTRGGIISEAFF. The CDR3 nucleotides are TGTGCCAGCAGCACAAGGGGAGGGATTATCTCTGAAGCTTTCTTT.